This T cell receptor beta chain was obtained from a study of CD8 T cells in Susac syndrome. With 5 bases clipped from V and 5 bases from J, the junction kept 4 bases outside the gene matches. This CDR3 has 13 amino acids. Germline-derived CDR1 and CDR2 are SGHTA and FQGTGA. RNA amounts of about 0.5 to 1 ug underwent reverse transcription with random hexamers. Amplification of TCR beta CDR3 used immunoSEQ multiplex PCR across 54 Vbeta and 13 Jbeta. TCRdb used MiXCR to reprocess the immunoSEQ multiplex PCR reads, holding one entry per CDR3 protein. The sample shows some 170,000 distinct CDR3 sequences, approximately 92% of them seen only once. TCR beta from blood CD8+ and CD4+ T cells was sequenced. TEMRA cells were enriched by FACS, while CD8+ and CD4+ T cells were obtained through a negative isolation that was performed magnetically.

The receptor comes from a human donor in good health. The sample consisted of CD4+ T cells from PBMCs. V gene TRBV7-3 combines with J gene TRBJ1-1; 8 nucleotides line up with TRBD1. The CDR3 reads CASSLDRETEAFF. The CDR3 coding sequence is TGTGCCAGCAGCCTGGACAGGGAAACTGAAGCTTTCTTT.